The rows below give T cell receptor beta chains drawn from one sample of a study of cytotoxic CD8 clonotypes in ibrutinib-treated CLL. The table came from immunoSEQ multiplex PCR; TCRdb's copy has only in-frame clones and leaves some out. The repertoire includes roughly 330,000 clones, approximately 67% of them detected once, and around 6.6% sits in the top ten. Sequencing was performed on PBMCs, taken after 36 months of ibrutinib treatment. The receptors originated from a human donor with chronic lymphocytic leukemia. The CDR3 runs from the conserved cysteine through the conserved F or W. A D gene is named only where the DNA matches it firmly. Not every row has a clone size; where given, it reads once, few, many or a size class.

d_call	v_call	clone_size	j_call	cdr3_aa	cdr3_nt
-	TRBV6-5	-	TRBJ1-4	CASRATGFPNEKLFF	TGTGCCAGCAGGGCAACAGGGTTTCCTAATGAAAAACTGTTTTTT
-	TRBV4-1	few	TRBJ2-1	CASSQESYNEQFF	TGCGCCAGCAGCCAAGAAAGTTACAATGAGCAGTTCTTC
-	TRBV21-1	-	TRBJ2-7	CASSKGGPPEQYF	TGTGCCAGCAGCAAAGGCGGGCCTCCTGAGCAGTACTTC
TRBD2	TRBV15	-	TRBJ2-3	CATSRGGLAGVAQYF	TGTGCCACCAGCAGAGGGGGACTAGCGGGAGTAGCGCAGTATTTT
-	TRBV7-8	-	TRBJ1-2	CASSRGGGAYGYTF	TGTGCCAGCAGCCGCGGGGGAGGGGCCTATGGCTACACCTTC
TRBD2	TRBV5-1	-	TRBJ2-7	CASSGTSGEQYF	TGCGCCAGCAGCGGAACTAGCGGCGAGCAGTACTTC
-	TRBV18	-	TRBJ1-1	CASSRQTNTEAFF	TGTGCCAGCAGCAGGCAAACGAACACTGAAGCTTTCTTT
TRBD1	TRBV5-1	-	TRBJ1-2	CASSLVRGTGFMFYGYTF	TGCGCCAGCAGCTTGGTGAGGGGGACAGGGTTCATGTTCTATGGCTACACCTTC
-	TRBV27	-	TRBJ2-3	CASRINRGTDTQYF	TGTGCCAGCAGAATTAATAGAGGCACAGATACGCAGTATTTT
-	TRBV2	-	TRBJ1-2	CASSTQGRGYGYTF	TGTGCCAGCAGTACACAGGGTAGGGGCTATGGCTACACCTTC
-	TRBV4-1	-	TRBJ1-2	CASSQVLGSYGYTF	TGCGCCAGCAGCCAAGTCCTGGGTAGCTATGGCTACACCTTC
-	TRBV18	-	TRBJ2-1	CASSPHPDEQFF	TGTGCCAGCTCACCGCACCCGGATGAGCAGTTCTTC
-	TRBV19	-	TRBJ2-1	CASSIVSPNEQFF	TGTGCCAGTAGTATAGTAAGCCCCAATGAGCAGTTCTTC
TRBD1	TRBV11-2	-	TRBJ1-5	CASSYTGANQPQHF	TGTGCCAGCAGCTATACAGGGGCAAATCAGCCCCAGCATTTT
-	TRBV4-1	-	TRBJ2-1	CASSQETGGAYNEQFF	TGCGCCAGCAGCCAAGAAACAGGGGGGGCTTACAATGAGCAGTTCTTC
-	TRBV29-1	-	TRBJ2-5	CSVAREETQYF	TGCAGCGTTGCCAGAGAAGAGACCCAGTACTTC
-	TRBV25-1	few	TRBJ1-6	CASSESGGLALHF	TGTGCCAGCAGTGAATCGGGGGGGCTGGCCCTCCACTTT
-	TRBV20-1	-	TRBJ2-7	CSASELDEQYF	TGCAGTGCTAGTGAGTTGGACGAGCAGTACTTC
-	TRBV28	-	TRBJ1-2	CASDRSTGGQGYTF	TGTGCCAGCGACAGGTCCACGGGGGGGCAAGGCTACACCTTC
-	TRBV7-6	once	TRBJ1-2	CASSLGTAIYGYTF	TGTGCCAGCAGCTTAGGGACAGCTATCTATGGCTACACCTTC
-	TRBV28	-	TRBJ2-7	CASTGTNSYEQYF	TGTGCCAGCACCGGGACAAACTCCTACGAGCAGTACTTC
-	TRBV9	many	TRBJ2-3	CASSLAGGGHPTDTQYF	TGTGCCAGCAGCTTAGCTGGAGGCGGACACCCCACAGATACGCAGTATTTT
TRBD1	TRBV7-6	-	TRBJ2-1	CASSSGQGVYNEQFF	TGTGCCAGCAGCTCAGGACAGGGTGTCTACAATGAGCAGTTCTTC